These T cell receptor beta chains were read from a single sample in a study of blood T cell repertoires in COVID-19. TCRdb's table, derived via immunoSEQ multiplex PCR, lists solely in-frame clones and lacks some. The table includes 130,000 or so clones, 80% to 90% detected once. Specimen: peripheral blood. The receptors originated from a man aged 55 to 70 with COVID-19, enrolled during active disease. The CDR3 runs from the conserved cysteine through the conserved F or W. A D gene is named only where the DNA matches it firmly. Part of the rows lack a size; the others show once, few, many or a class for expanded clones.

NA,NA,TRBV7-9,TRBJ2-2,TGTGCCAGCAGATCGGACAGAGAGATCACCGGGGAGCTGTTTTTT,CASRSDREITGELFF
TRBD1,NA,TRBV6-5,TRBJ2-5,TGTGCCAGCAGCCGCCGGGACAGGGCGGTTGAGACCCAGTACTTC,CASSRRDRAVETQYF
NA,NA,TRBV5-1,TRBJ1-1,TGCGCCAGCAGCACGACAGGGAACACTGAAGCTTTCTTT,CASSTTGNTEAFF
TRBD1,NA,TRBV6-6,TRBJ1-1,TGTGCCAGCAGTATTCCCCAGGGGGCTGAAGCTTTCTTT,CASSIPQGAEAFF
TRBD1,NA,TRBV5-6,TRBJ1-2,TGTGCCAGCACCATACAGGGGGCGGATGGCTACACCTTC,CASTIQGADGYTF
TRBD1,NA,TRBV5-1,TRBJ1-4,TGCGCCAGCAGCGGACAGGGGGCCCCTAATGAAAAACTGTTTTTT,CASSGQGAPNEKLFF
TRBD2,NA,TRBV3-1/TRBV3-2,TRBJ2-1,TGTGCCAGCAGCTCCGCGCGGGGGGGCCTCTACAATGAGCAGTTCTTC,CASSSARGGLYNEQFF
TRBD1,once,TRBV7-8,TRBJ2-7,TGTGCCAGCAGCTTAGGGAGACAGGGTTACGAGCAGTACTTC,CASSLGRQGYEQYF
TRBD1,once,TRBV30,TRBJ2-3,TGTGCCTGGAGCTCACAGGGGAAATTCACAGATACGCAGTATTTT,CAWSSQGKFTDTQYF
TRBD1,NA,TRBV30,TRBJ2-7,TGTGCCTGGGGTGGGGACAGCCGGCGGTCCTACGAGCAGTACTTC,CAWGGDSRRSYEQYF
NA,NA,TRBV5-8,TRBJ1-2,TGTGCCAGCAGACGAATAGCGCGGGGCGAAGCTAACTATGGCTACACCTTC,CASRRIARGEANYGYTF
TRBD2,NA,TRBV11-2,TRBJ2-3,TGTGCCAGCAGCTTAGAGGGACTAGCGGGGGGGCCGATTGGCGCAGATACGCAGTATTTT,CASSLEGLAGGPIGADTQYF
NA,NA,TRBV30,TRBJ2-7,TGTGCCTGGAGTAGCTCGTTCGAGCAGTACTTC,CAWSSSFEQYF
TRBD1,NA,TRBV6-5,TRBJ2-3,TGTGCCAGCGAAACCGGGACAGGGTTAGGTACGCAGTATTTT,CASETGTGLGTQYF
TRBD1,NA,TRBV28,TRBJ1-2,TGTGCCAGCAGTCCTGGGGACAGGGGTTACTATGGCTACACCTTC,CASSPGDRGYYGYTF
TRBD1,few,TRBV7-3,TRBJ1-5,TGTGCCAGCAGCCCGACAGGGGATCAGCCCCAGCATTTT,CASSPTGDQPQHF
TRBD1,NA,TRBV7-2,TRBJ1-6,TGTGCCAGCAGCTTACCAGGGGGCCTCCATTCACCCCTCCACTTT,CASSLPGGLHSPLHF
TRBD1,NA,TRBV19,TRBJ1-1,TGTGCCAGTAGTATAACCGGGACAGGGCCCCCTGAAGCTTTCTTT,CASSITGTGPPEAFF
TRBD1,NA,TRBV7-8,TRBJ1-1,TGTGCCAGCAGCCTAGGGACAGCGAACACTGAAGCTTTCTTT,CASSLGTANTEAFF
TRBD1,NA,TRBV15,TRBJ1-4,TGTGCCACCAGCAGAGGGGACAGGGTGTCTAATGAAAAACTGTTTTTT,CATSRGDRVSNEKLFF
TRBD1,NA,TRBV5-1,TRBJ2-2,TGCGCCAGCAGCTTAATTACAGGGGGCACCGGGGAGCTGTTTTTT,CASSLITGGTGELFF
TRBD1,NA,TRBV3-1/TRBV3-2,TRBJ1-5,TGTGCCAGCAGTTTGACAGGGGGGAGACAGCCCCAGCATTTT,CASSLTGGRQPQHF
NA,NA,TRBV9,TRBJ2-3,TGTGCCAGCAGCGCCTTGTCGGGCACAGATACGCAGTATTTT,CASSALSGTDTQYF
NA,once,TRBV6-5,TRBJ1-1,TGTGCCAGCAGGCCCGGACGGGGTGAAGCTTTCTTT,CASRPGRGEAFF
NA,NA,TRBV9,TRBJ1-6,TGTGCCAGCGACCTGGGGCCAGACTCACCCCTCCACTTT,CASDLGPDSPLHF
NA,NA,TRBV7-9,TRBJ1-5,TGTGCCAGCAGCCCGGACCTGAGGGGCAATCAGCCCCAGCATTTT,CASSPDLRGNQPQHF
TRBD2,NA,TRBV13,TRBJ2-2,TGTGCCAGCAGCAGCGGGACTAGCGAAACCGGGGAGCTGTTTTTT,CASSSGTSETGELFF
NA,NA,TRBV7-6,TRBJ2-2,TGTGCCAGCAGCTCGCGGACAGTGAGAAACACCGGGGAGCTGTTTTTT,CASSSRTVRNTGELFF
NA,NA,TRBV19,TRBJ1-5,TGTGCCAGTAGTATGCCCCCCCCGAGGGATAGCAATCAGCCCCAGCATTTT,CASSMPPPRDSNQPQHF
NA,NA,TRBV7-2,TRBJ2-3,TGTGCCAGCAGCTTAAGTCGGGCAGATACGCAGTATTTT,CASSLSRADTQYF
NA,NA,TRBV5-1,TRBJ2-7,TGCGCCAGCAGCTTAGCAACTACCTACGAGCAGTACTTC,CASSLATTYEQYF
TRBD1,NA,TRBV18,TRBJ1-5,TGTGCCAGCTCACCAACAGGGGTTGAGCAGCCCCAGCATTTT,CASSPTGVEQPQHF
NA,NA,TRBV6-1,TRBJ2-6,TGTGCCAGCAGTGAACTTGCGGACTCTGGGGCCAACGTCCTGACTTTC,CASSELADSGANVLTF
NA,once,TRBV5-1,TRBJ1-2,TGCGCCAGCAGCTTGGTCGTCAGCGTTCCACATGGCTACACCTTC,CASSLVVSVPHGYTF
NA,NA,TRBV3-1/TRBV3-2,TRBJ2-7,TGTGCCAGCAGCCAAGGAATCAGATCCTACGAGCAGTACTTC,CASSQGIRSYEQYF
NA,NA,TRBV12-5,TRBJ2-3,TGTGCTAGTGGTTCCATGGGCAGCACAGATACGCAGTATTTT,CASGSMGSTDTQYF
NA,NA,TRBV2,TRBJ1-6,TGTGCCAGCGCCCTGCCGGGGAATTCACCCCTCCACTTT,CASALPGNSPLHF
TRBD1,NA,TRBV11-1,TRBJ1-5,TGTGCCAGCAGCCGGATGACAGGGGCTGGCAATCAGCCCCAGCATTTT,CASSRMTGAGNQPQHF
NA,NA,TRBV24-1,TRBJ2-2,TGTGCCACCAGTGATTACCCAGGGACCGGGGAGCTGTTTTTT,CATSDYPGTGELFF
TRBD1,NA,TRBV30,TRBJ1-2,TGTGCCTGGAGCCCCCCGACAGGGGCGGTCAGCTACACCTTC,CAWSPPTGAVSYTF
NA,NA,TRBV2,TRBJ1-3,TGTGCCAGCAGTCTACGGAGGTCCAGCTCTGGAAACACCATATATTTT,CASSLRRSSSGNTIYF
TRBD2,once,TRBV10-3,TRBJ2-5,TGTGCCACAGGGACTAGCGGGTACCAAGAGACCCAGTACTTC,CATGTSGYQETQYF
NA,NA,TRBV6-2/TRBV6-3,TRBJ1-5,TGTGCCAGCAGTCCCCCGGAGGGTGGCAATCAGCCCCAGCATTTT,CASSPPEGGNQPQHF
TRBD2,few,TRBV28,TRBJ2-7,TGTGCCAGCAGTTCCAGCGGGGCCGTCCACTACGAGCAGTACTTC,CASSSSGAVHYEQYF
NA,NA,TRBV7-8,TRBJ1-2,TGTGCCAGCAGCCAGCCAGAGGGTTATGGCTACACCTTC,CASSQPEGYGYTF
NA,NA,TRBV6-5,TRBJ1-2,TGTGCCAGCAGTTATCGCGGGGGCGAATATGGCTACACCTTC,CASSYRGGEYGYTF
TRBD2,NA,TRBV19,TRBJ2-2,TGTGCCAGTAGTAGGCGGGGGGCCACCGGGGAGCTGTTTTTT,CASSRRGATGELFF
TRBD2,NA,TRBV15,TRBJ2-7,TGTGCCACCAGCAGAGATATGGGGGGGTTCAACGAGCAGTACTTC,CATSRDMGGFNEQYF
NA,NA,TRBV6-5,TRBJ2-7,TGTGCCAGCAGCCGAGCGGACAGTTCCTACGAGCAGTACTTC,CASSRADSSYEQYF
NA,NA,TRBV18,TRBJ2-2,TGTGCCAGCTCACCACCGGTGACCCCGGGCACCGGGGAGCTGTTTTTT,CASSPPVTPGTGELFF
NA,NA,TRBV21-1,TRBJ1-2,TGTGCCAGCAGCACAAAGGACAGGGGGGACTATGGCTACACCTTC,CASSTKDRGDYGYTF
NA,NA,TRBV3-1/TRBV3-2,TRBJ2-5,TGTGCCAGCAGCCATAGGCCCAACAGGGATTATCAAGAGACCCAGTACTTC,CASSHRPNRDYQETQYF
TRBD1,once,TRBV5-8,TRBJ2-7,TGTGCCAGCAGCTTGGGCTCCGGGACAGGGGCCTACGAGCAGTACTTC,CASSLGSGTGAYEQYF
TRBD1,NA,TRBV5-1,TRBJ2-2,TGCGCCAGCAGCGGGGACAGGGAAGGCGGGGAGCTGTTTTTT,CASSGDREGGELFF
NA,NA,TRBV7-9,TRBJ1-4,TGTGCCAGCAGCTTAGGCGTCGAAAAACTGTTTTTT,CASSLGVEKLFF
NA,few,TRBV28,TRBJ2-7,TGTGCCAGCAGTCCACCGGGACTTTTCTACGAGCAGTACTTC,CASSPPGLFYEQYF
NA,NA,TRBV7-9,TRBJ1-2,TGTGCCAGCAGCTTAGAGGTGGGCAGGGAATATGGCTACACCTTC,CASSLEVGREYGYTF
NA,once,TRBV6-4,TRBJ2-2,TGTGCCAGCAGAACAGGACCTAACACCGGGGAGCTGTTTTTT,CASRTGPNTGELFF
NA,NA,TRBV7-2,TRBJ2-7,TGTGCCAGCAGCTTGACATATTTCTCCTACGAGCAGTACTTC,CASSLTYFSYEQYF
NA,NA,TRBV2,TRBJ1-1,TGTGCCAGCATTTACGGGGAGGCTAGTGAAGCTTTCTTT,CASIYGEASEAFF